These 21 T cell receptor beta chains came from one sample sequenced in a study of T-cell reconstitution after alpha-beta-depleted transplantation in children. Unique molecular identifiers were used to barcode this TCRbeta library. TCRdb itself ran the PCR reads through MiXCR, one entry per CDR3 protein. The table records 200,000 or so distinct CDR3 sequences, 5% to 7.5% of them present only once. The sample was PBMCs, taken before TCRalphabeta/CD19-depleted stem cell transplant. The receptor set was obtained from a girl less than two years old with combined immunodeficiency, due to receive a stem cell transplant.

Ten or more counts support this clonotype. The V gene is TRBV29-1, the J gene TRBJ2-7; D unclear. The CDR3 is 12 residues long. Trimming removed 2 bases at V and 5 bases at J, with 10 bases between. CDR1 and CDR2 from the germline V gene are SQVTM and ANQGSEA. CDR3 DNA sequence: TGCAGCGTTGAACACGAACGGAACGAGCAGTACTTC. Amino acids: CSVEHERNEQYF.

The chain couples TRBV7-9 to TRBJ1-1; D call uncertain. V lost 7 bases and J 4 bases, leaving 13 bases between the germline ends. The germline gives CDR1 SEHNR, CDR2 FQNEAQ (reference sequence). The CDR3 has 13 residues. CDR3 DNA: TGTGCCAGCACCGAAACCCGGGTCACTGAAGCTTTCTTT. This gives the protein CASTETRVTEAFF.

This clonotype has a count of ten or more. V and J are TRBV28 and TRBJ2-5; no definite D call. The CDR3 is 16 amino acids. V was cut by 2 bases and J by 2 bases, with 15 bases left in between. Germline CDR1 and CDR2: MDHEN and SYDVKM. The CDR3 protein is CASSLKGTGRQETQYF. CDR3 sequence (DNA): TGTGCCAGCAGTTTAAAAGGTACTGGGCGGCAAGAGACCCAGTACTTC.

In its sample, this clonotype was seen many times. In nucleotides, the CDR3 is TGTGCCACCAGTGACCCTTACTCGGGACAGGGTGGGGAGACCCAGTACTTC. Encoded protein: CATSDPYSGQGGETQYF. The rearrangement uses TRBV24-1 and TRBJ2-5, with TRBD1 matching over 9 bases. V shed 4 bases and J 5 bases; nucleotides not matched to a gene: 13. The CDR3 extends over 17 amino acids. The V gene's germline CDR1 is KGHDR and CDR2 SFDVKD.

This clonotype was seen at least ten times. The genes are TRBV27 and TRBJ2-7, with D perhaps TRBD1 (6 bases). The V gene's germline CDR1 is MNHEY and CDR2 SMNVEV (reference sequence). The V end was cut by 5 bases, the J end by 4 bases, with 12 bases between. The CDR3 is made up of 13 amino acids. CDR3 nucleotide sequence: TGTGCCAGCAGTAGGACAGTCCGATACGAGCAGTACTTC. Residues: CASSRTVRYEQYF.

In this sample, this clonotype turned up many times. This rearrangement joins TRBV11-3 to TRBJ2-3, with 9 positions matching TRBD1. The J segment lost 1 base and the V segment lost 4 bases, leaving 9 bases of the junction unmatched. Germline assignment: CDR1 SGHNT and CDR2 YENEEA. This CDR3 is 17 amino acids long. CDR3 loop: CASSSGTGRYRTDTQYF. The CDR3 nucleotides read TGTGCCAGCAGCTCCGGGACAGGGCGCTATCGCACAGATACGCAGTATTTT.

This clonotype showed up just a few times. As DNA, the CDR3 is TGTGCCAGCAGCCTGACAGGGAACCAAGAGACCCAGTACTTC. Its protein product is CASSLTGNQETQYF. The rearrangement links TRBV12-3 or TRBV12-4 to TRBJ2-5, with 7 positions matching TRBD1. V lost 6 bases and J lost 0; bases outside the gene matches: 4. CDR3 length: 14 residues.

Comments on this clonotype: A much larger clonotype is one base distant, so this may be a read error. As the CDR3 is not closed by the conserved phenylalanine or tryptophan, this likely results from a read error. The chain combines TRBV28 with TRBJ2-7; maybe TRBD1 (7 bases). The CDR3 is made up of 15 amino acids. V shed 2 bases and J shed 1 base, with 12 bases lying between them. Germline CDR1 and CDR2: MDHEN and SYDVKM. The CDR3, as DNA: TGTGCCAGCAGTTTAGGCAGGGGGGATTCCTACGAGCAGTACTTA. It yields the protein CASSLGRGDSYEQYL.

The rearrangement links TRBV20-1 to TRBJ2-5, with D perhaps matching TRBD1 or TRBD2 (5 bases each). There are 15 residues in the CDR3. CDR1 and CDR2 (germline): DFQATT, SNEGSKA (reference sequence). The CDR3 sequence is CSPFSGTSDRETQYF. The CDR3 region has the DNA TGCAGCCCATTTTCGGGGACCTCGGATCGGGAGACCCAGTACTTC.

This clonotype was counted many times. The CDR3 bases are TGTGCCATCACCGAGGCGCCCGGGATCACTGAAGCTTTCTTT. Amino acid sequence: CAITEAPGITEAFF. The genes are TRBV28 and TRBJ1-1; D gene ambiguous. This CDR3 region has 14 residues. The V end lost 10 bases, the J end lost 4 bases, and 19 bases lay between the germline ends. Per the germline V gene, CDR1 is MDHEN and CDR2 is SYDVKM.

This clonotype was seen repeatedly, ten times or more. The V gene is TRBV28, the J gene TRBJ2-3, with D uncertain. Trimming shortened V by 5 bases and J by 4 bases, and 7 bases separated the two germline ends. The CDR3 covers 12 residues. CDR1 is MDHEN, CDR2 SYDVKM, per germline. CDR3: CASSNPADTQYF. The CDR3 DNA follows: TGTGCCAGCAGTAATCCAGCAGATACGCAGTATTTT.

This clonotype was seen at least ten times. The chain recombines TRBV28 with TRBJ1-2; D uncertain. V shed 6 bases and J shed 2 bases, with 10 bases lying between them. The length of the CDR3 is 13 residues. Germline-derived CDR1 and CDR2 are MDHEN and SYDVKM. The CDR3 is CASRSQENYGYTF. The DNA for the CDR3 is TGTGCCAGCAGGTCTCAGGAGAACTATGGCTACACCTTC.

This clonotype has ten or more counts. The chain links TRBV10-3 to TRBJ2-3; D gene uncertain. The V and J ends lost 10 bases and 5 bases respectively, with 7 bases between them. The germline V gene has CDR1 ENHRY and CDR2 SYGVKD. This CDR3 spans 10 amino acids. CDR3 loop: CATLGDTQYF. Here the CDR3 DNA reads TGTGCCACCCTAGGAGATACGCAGTATTTT.

This clonotype was seen at least ten times. The chain combines TRBV5-1 with TRBJ2-1; D may be TRBD2 (5 bases). The V and J ends lost 0 bases and 9 bases respectively, with 16 bases between them. Germline CDR1 reads SGHRS; CDR2 reads YFSETQ. This CDR3 comprises 15 residues. CDR3 sequence (DNA): TGCGCCAGCAGCTTGGTTACTACGCGGGCCGGTGAGCAGTTCTTC. Translating it yields CASSLVTTRAGEQFF.

The CDR3 spells CSVEEGRAEQPQHF. Here the CDR3 DNA reads TGCAGCGTTGAAGAAGGCAGGGCCGAGCAGCCCCAGCATTTT. The rearrangement joins TRBV29-1 to TRBJ1-5; the D gene is possibly TRBD1 (5 bases). V was shortened by 0 bases and J by 7 bases, with 13 bases between the two germline ends. CDR3 length: 14 residues. Germline CDR1 is SQVTM and CDR2 is ANQGSEA.

This clonotype was detected ten times or more. This CDR3 is CASHRGEGLNTEAFF. For the CDR3, the DNA is TGTGCCAGCCACAGGGGGGAGGGCTTGAACACTGAAGCTTTCTTT. V gene TRBV28 combines with J gene TRBJ1-1; 8 positions match TRBD1. With 8 bases clipped from V and 0 bases from J, the junction kept 8 bases outside the gene matches. There are 15 residues in the CDR3. Looked up from germline, CDR1 is MDHEN and CDR2 is SYDVKM. The whole variable domain, remainder taken from reference TRBV28 and TRBJ1-1, is DVKVTQSSRYLVKRTGEKVFLECVQDMDHENMFWYRQDPGLGLRLIYFSYDVKMKEKGDIPEGYSVSREKKERFSLILESASTNQTSMYLCASHRGEGLNTEAFFGQGTRLTVV.

This clonotype has only a few counts. The rearrangement uses TRBV12-3 or TRBV12-4 and TRBJ2-7; 10 bases fit TRBD1. The CDR3 runs 13 residues. The ends lost 5 bases at V and 5 bases at J; junction bases unmatched: 3. DNA for the CDR3: TGTGCCAGCAGTCTGGACAGGGGGAACGAGCAGTACTTC. Its protein product is CASSLDRGNEQYF.

This clonotype has ten or more counts. No DNA is shown, since the ends of the CDR3 on it are uncertain; the CDR3 is the one TCRdb lists. The genes are TRBV10-3 and TRBJ2-1; TRBD1 reflects the table's D call only, with no check against the DNA. Germline CDR1 and CDR2: ENHRY and SYGVKD. The CDR3 length equals 15 residues, ends included. CDR3 protein: CAISDPPFGPGASIF.

This clonotype showed up many times. The chain combines TRBV20-1 with TRBJ1-5, with a tentative D call TRBD1 (5 bases). The CDR3 loop spans 13 amino acids. The V gene lost 1 base and the J gene lost 5 bases, with 9 bases spanning the gap. The germline V gene has CDR1 DFQATT and CDR2 SNEGSKA (reference sequence). As DNA, the CDR3 is TGCAGTGCTAGAGGACAGTGGGATCAGCCCCAGCATTTT. It yields the protein CSARGQWDQPQHF.

V and J are TRBV19 and TRBJ1-1, with 8 bases aligning to TRBD1. The trim removed 3 bases at V and 5 bases at J, leaving 5 bases unmatched. The CDR3 is 14 residues long. CDR1 is LNHDA and CDR2 is SQIVND in the germline V gene (reference sequence). DNA for the CDR3: TGTGCCAGTAGTATGCAGGGGGCTACTACTGAAGCTTTCTTT. This gives the protein CASSMQGATTEAFF.

This clonotype was found many times. The gene calls are TRBV7-6 and TRBJ2-1; 11 bases are a match to TRBD2. Unmatched junction bases numbered 12, after V lost 5 bases and J lost 9 bases. The CDR3 totals 16 residues. The V gene's germline CDR1 is SGHVS and CDR2 FNYEAQ. Here the CDR3 reads CASSHGTSGFNGEQFF. CDR3 sequence (DNA): TGTGCCAGCAGCCACGGGACTAGCGGTTTTAACGGTGAGCAGTTCTTC.